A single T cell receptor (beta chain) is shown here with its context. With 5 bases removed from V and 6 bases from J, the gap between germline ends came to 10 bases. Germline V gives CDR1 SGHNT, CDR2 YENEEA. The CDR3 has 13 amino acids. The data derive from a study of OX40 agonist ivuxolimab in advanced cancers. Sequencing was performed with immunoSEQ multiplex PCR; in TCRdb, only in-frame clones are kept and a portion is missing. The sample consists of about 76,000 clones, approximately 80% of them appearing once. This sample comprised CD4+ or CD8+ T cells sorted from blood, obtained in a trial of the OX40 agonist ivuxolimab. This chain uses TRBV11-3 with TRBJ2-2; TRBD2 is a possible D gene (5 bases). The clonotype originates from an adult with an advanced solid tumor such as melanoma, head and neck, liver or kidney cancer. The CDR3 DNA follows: TGTGCCAGCAGCCCCGCCGGGGCCGGGGAGCTGTTTTTT. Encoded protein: CASSPAGAGELFF.